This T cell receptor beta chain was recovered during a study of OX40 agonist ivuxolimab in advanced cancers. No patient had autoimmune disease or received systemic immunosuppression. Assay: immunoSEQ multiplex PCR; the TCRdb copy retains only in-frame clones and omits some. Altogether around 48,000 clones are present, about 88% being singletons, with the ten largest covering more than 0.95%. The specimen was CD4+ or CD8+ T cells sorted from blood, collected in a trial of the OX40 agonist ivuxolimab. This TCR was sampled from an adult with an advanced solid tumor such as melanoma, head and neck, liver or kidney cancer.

The chain's CDR3 is CASSPQRGSYNEQFF. DNA for the CDR3: TGTGCCAGCAGCCCCCAGCGGGGCTCCTACAATGAGCAGTTCTTC. This chain joins TRBV28 and TRBJ2-1; 7 bases are shared with TRBD2. The germline CDR1 and CDR2 sequences are MDHEN and SYDVKM. After removal of 6 bases from V and 0 bases from J, the junction contained 5 bases not matched to a gene. There are 15 residues in the CDR3.